Below, 5 T cell receptor beta chains from the same sample are listed, as sequenced in a study of CXCR3-negative and CXCR3-positive naive CD8 T cells. cDNA libraries for TRB were generated by 5' RACE incorporating UMI labels. One entry per CDR3 protein, without DNA, is what TCRdb gives after re-calling the 5' RACE reads. The sample includes about 90,000 distinct CDR3 sequences. Sequenced sample: naive CXCR3- CD8+ T cells from blood. Subset noted: CD45RO-CCR7+CD27+CD95- naive CD8+ T cells lacking CXCR3 (TNR3-). The origin of the receptors is a human donor in good health. Some clones in this sample may be carry-over from other donors' samples.

CDR3 in amino acids: CASSVGNRFSNEQFF. This chain joins TRBV9 and TRBJ2-1; absent DNA, TCRdb's TRBD1 call cannot be checked. Germline V gives CDR1 SGDLS, CDR2 YYNGEE. This CDR3 has 15 amino acids.

The V and J genes are TRBV12-5 and TRBJ2-1. CDR1 LGHNT and CDR2 FRNRAP come from the germline V gene. CDR3 length: 13 amino acids. Here the CDR3 reads CASGLQHLREQFF.

CDR3 region: CASSLSIRAGTGELFF. The rearrangement joins TRBV7-6 to TRBJ2-2; TCRdb reports TRBD1, a call that lacks DNA to check it against. The CDR3 totals 16 residues. Germline CDR1 is SGHVS and CDR2 is FNYEAQ. Full variable domain (remainder filled in from reference TRBV7-6 and TRBJ2-2): GAGVSQSPRYKVTKRGQDVALRCDPISGHVSLYWYRQALGQGPEFLTYFNYEAQQDKSGLPNDRFSAERPEGSISTLTIQRTEQRDSAMYRCASSLSIRAGTGELFFGEGSRLTVL.

The gene calls are TRBV28 and TRBJ2-7; with no DNA, the TCRdb D assignment of TRBD1 cannot be verified. This CDR3 region has 14 residues. Per germline, CDR1 MDHEN and CDR2 SYDVKM. The CDR3 is CASSGAWESGEQYF.

The V gene is TRBV29-1, the J gene TRBJ2-3; lacking DNA, the TRBD2 call made by TCRdb goes unchecked. Germline V gene lookup returns CDR1 SQVTM and CDR2 ANQGSEA. The CDR3 has 14 amino acids. CDR3 protein: CSVATSGSTDTQYF.